The 17 T cell receptor beta chains below all came from one sample that was sequenced in a study of shared T cell receptors in the human thymus. Produced via immunoSEQ multiplex PCR; TCRdb's table is partial and in-frame only. The table has around 730,000 clones, roughly 88% seen once. The same data also went into a second study, on human thymus T cells.

Material: thymocytes. The source of these receptors is a girl in the first two years of life with a congenital heart defect.

CDR3 protein: CASSSGACGGYGYTF. In DNA form, the CDR3 reads TGTGCCAGCAGCTCCGGGGCGTGCGGGGGCTATGGCTACACCTTC. This sequence joins TRBV7-2 and TRBJ1-2, with D possibly TRBD1 on 5 matching bases. V lost 4 bases to trimming and J lost 4 bases, with 16 bases between them. The CDR3 covers 15 residues. Looked up from germline, CDR1 is SGHTA and CDR2 is FQGNSA.

The table lists this clone with a few counts. V and J are TRBV19 and TRBJ1-6, with 11 bases identical to TRBD1. This CDR3 is 15 amino acids long. The junction had 5 bases not matched to a gene; V was cut back by 5 bases and J by 8 bases. CDR1 is LNHDA, CDR2 SQIVND, per germline (reference sequence). The CDR3 DNA reads as TGTGCCAGTAGTCCCAGGGACAGGGGGGATTCACCCCTCCACTTT. It specifies CASSPRDRGDSPLHF. The full variable domain, completed using reference TRBV19 and TRBJ1-6, is DGGITQSPKYLFRKEGQNVTLSCEQNLNHDAMYWYRQDPGQGLRLIYYSQIVNDFQKGDIAEGYSVSREKKESFPLTVTSAQKNPTAFYLCASSPRDRGDSPLHFGNGTRLTVT.

This clone showed up just a few times. Other nucleotide sequences from this sample produce the same CDR3. The gene calls are TRBV13 and TRBJ1-6; D unresolved. Trimming stripped 6 bases from V and 7 bases from J, with 13 bases between. The CDR3 has 14 amino acids. Germline-derived CDR1 and CDR2 are PRHDT and FYEKMQ (reference sequence). The CDR3 is CASSPHSENSPLHF. DNA of the CDR3: TGTGCCAGCAGTCCTCACAGTGAAAATTCACCCCTCCACTTT.

The V gene is TRBV28, the J gene TRBJ2-7; TRBD1 agrees at 10 bases. The J segment lost 5 bases and the V segment lost 5 bases, leaving 15 bases of the junction unmatched. CDR1 MDHEN and CDR2 SYDVKM come from the germline V gene. The CDR3 is 17 amino acids. The CDR3 sequence is CASSRRDRGLQEDEQYF. The CDR3 DNA follows: TGTGCCAGCAGTCGCCGTGACAGGGGGCTACAGGAAGACGAGCAGTACTTC.

This sequence joins TRBV18 and TRBJ1-6, with 10 positions matching TRBD1. J gave up 2 bases and V 3 bases, and 13 bases lay outside the gene matches. The V gene's germline CDR1 is KGHSH and CDR2 LQKENI. The CDR3 consists of 20 residues. The CDR3 nucleotides are TGTGCCAGCTCACCGGGCAAGGAGGGACAGGGGCGCCCCTATAATTCACCCCTCCACTTT. Its protein is CASSPGKEGQGRPYNSPLHF.

The chain uses TRBV4-2 and TRBJ1-2; 8 bases are a match to TRBD1. V lost 3 bases, J lost 5 bases, and 14 bases stayed unmatched. Germline V gives CDR1 LGHNA, CDR2 YNFKEQ. This CDR3 region has 17 residues. The DNA for the CDR3 is TGTGCCAGCAGCCAGGGGCTCCCAGGGGGCTTGATTTATGGCTACACCTTC. Its protein product is CASSQGLPGGLIYGYTF.

The rearrangement links TRBV6-1 to TRBJ1-2; D unclear. The CDR3 loop spans 14 amino acids. The germline V gene encodes CDR1 MNHNS and CDR2 SASEGT. Between the trimmed V and J ends, which lost 3 bases and 0 bases, there was a span of 8 bases. CDR3: CASSDAETNYGYTF. CDR3 nucleotide sequence: TGTGCCAGCAGTGACGCGGAGACTAACTATGGCTACACCTTC.

The chain carries TRBV4-1 and TRBJ2-5; 14 positions agree with TRBD2. The junction had 15 bases not matched to a gene; V was cut back by 2 bases and J by 4 bases. The CDR3 covers 20 residues. Germline V gives CDR1 MGHRA, CDR2 YSYEKL. CDR3 nucleotide sequence: TGCGCCAGCAGCCAACCTCGGACCCGGACTAGCGGGGGGTCACGAGAGACCCAGTACTTC. Protein: CASSQPRTRTSGGSRETQYF.

The J gene is TRBJ1-1, the V gene TRBV6-5, with D possibly matching TRBD1 (5 bases). Germline-derived CDR1 and CDR2 are MNHEY and SVGAGI. V was cut by 6 bases and J by 0 bases, with 14 bases left in between. This CDR3 region has 15 residues. CDR3 sequence reads: CASRPRQQMNTEAFF. The CDR3 DNA reads TGTGCCAGCAGACCCCGACAGCAAATGAACACTGAAGCTTTCTTT.

The sample holds a few counts of this clone. The chain has TRBV27 and TRBJ1-5; maybe TRBD1 (6 bases). With 8 bases removed from V and 1 base from J, the gap between germline ends came to 6 bases. The germline gives CDR1 MNHEY, CDR2 SMNVEV (reference sequence). The CDR3 contains 12 residues. CDR3 sequence: CASGQSNQPQHF. The CDR3 region has the DNA TGTGCCAGCGGACAGAGCAATCAGCCCCAGCATTTT.

J is TRBJ1-4 and V is TRBV4-1; D is unclear. In germline, CDR1 is MGHRA, CDR2 YSYEKL. The V end lost 1 base, the J end lost 5 bases, and 14 bases lay between the germline ends. The CDR3 runs 16 residues. The CDR3 nucleotides read TGCGCCAGCAGCCAAGCGCTTCCTCCGGTAAATGAAAAACTGTTTTTT. This sequence encodes CASSQALPPVNEKLFF.

The rearrangement uses TRBV7-9 and TRBJ1-5; D ambiguous. The CDR3 length is 14 residues. Trimming cost V 5 bases and J 5 bases, with 13 bases left between them. CDR1 is SEHNR, CDR2 FQNEAQ, per germline (reference sequence). The DNA for the CDR3 is TGTGCCAGCAGCCCATACAATCGGGATCAGCCCCAGCATTTT. It specifies CASSPYNRDQPQHF.

This clone appeared a single time. This chain links TRBV28 with TRBJ1-3, with a weak D call TRBD1 (5 bases). Germline V gives CDR1 MDHEN, CDR2 SYDVKM. V shed 6 bases and J shed 0 bases, with 21 bases lying between them. This CDR3 comprises 18 residues. In DNA form, the CDR3 reads TGTGCCAGCAGCCTTGGCGCCCGCCGGGGGATCTCTGGAAACACCATATATTTT. Amino acid sequence: CASSLGARRGISGNTIYF.

The CDR3 region is CASSAETGLGGYTF. CDR3 nucleotides: TGTGCCAGCAGCGCAGAGACAGGGCTGGGTGGCTACACCTTC. The rearrangement uses TRBV9 and TRBJ1-2, with 7 positions matching TRBD1. After removal of 3 bases from V and 7 bases from J, the junction contained 9 bases not matched to a gene. This CDR3 contains 14 residues. Germline CDR1 reads SGDLS; CDR2 reads YYNGEE.

The chain uses TRBV2 and TRBJ2-3, with D possibly matching TRBD2 (6 bases). Deletions cut 6 bases from V and 0 bases from J, with 19 bases between. The CDR3 sequence is 17 residues long. Germline lookup yields CDR1 SNHLY and CDR2 FYNNEI. In DNA form, the CDR3 reads TGTGCCAGCAGCACCTCCTTCGGGAGAACTAGCACAGATACGCAGTATTTT. It is translated as CASSTSFGRTSTDTQYF.

The V and J genes are TRBV10-3 and TRBJ1-1, with TRBD1 matching 7 bases. The CDR3 spans 19 residues. The germline CDR1 and CDR2 sequences are ENHRY and SYGVKD. The J segment lost 1 base and the V segment lost 2 bases, leaving 16 bases of the junction unmatched. The DNA of the CDR3 is TGTGCCATCAGTGAGCCTGAGGGACAGCCCAAGGCCGCGAACACTGAAGCTTTCTTT. It encodes CAISEPEGQPKAANTEAFF.

The V and J genes are TRBV2 and TRBJ1-1; D may be TRBD1 (6 bases). This CDR3 is built from 18 residues. Per germline, CDR1 SNHLY and CDR2 FYNNEI. V was shortened by 6 bases and J by 3 bases, with 26 bases between the two germline ends. For the CDR3, the DNA is TGTGCCAGCAGGGACCAGGACAGAGAAACGGCCAGCGACACTGAAGCTTTCTTT. This translates into CASRDQDRETASDTEAFF.